This passage covers 28 T cell receptor beta chains from one sample sequenced in a study of CD8 T cells in ankylosing spondylitis. TCRdb reprocessed the 5' RACE reads with MiXCR, giving one entry per CDR3 protein. The sample records about 340,000 distinct CDR3 sequences, approximately 22% being singletons. Specimen: blood, either unsorted or a sorted T cell fraction (not recorded which). All receptors come from a male donor with ankylosing spondylitis or in good health (not recorded which).

V usage is TRBV29-1 and J usage is TRBJ1-2, with 9 bases fitting TRBD1. This CDR3 spans 13 amino acids. V lost 6 bases, J lost 6 bases, and 8 bases stayed unmatched. CDR1 and CDR2 from the germline V gene are SQVTM and ANQGSEA. CDR3 sequence (DNA): TGCAGCGTAGTTACAGGGGGCGTCGATGGCTACACCTTC. Translated, it gives CSVVTGGVDGYTF.

This clonotype appeared a few times. The chain has TRBV11-2 and TRBJ2-7, with D perhaps matching TRBD1 (5 bases). The V gene's germline CDR1 is SGHAT and CDR2 FQNNGV. V lost 4 bases, J lost 2 bases, and 15 bases lay in between. This CDR3 comprises 15 residues. The CDR3 protein is CASSWGRQLAYEQYF. CDR3 in DNA: TGTGCCAGCAGCTGGGGCAGACAGCTTGCCTACGAGCAGTACTTC.

V usage is TRBV7-9 and J usage is TRBJ2-7; the match to TRBD2 covers 10 bases. The junction had 5 bases not matched to a gene; V was cut back by 1 base and J by 2 bases. CDR3 length: 16 residues. The germline V gene has CDR1 SEHNR and CDR2 FQNEAQ (reference sequence). Here the CDR3 DNA reads TGTGCCAGCAGCTTAGTGCTAGCGGGGGATGCCTACGAGCAGTACTTC. Translating it yields CASSLVLAGDAYEQYF. Drawing the rest from reference TRBV7-9 and TRBJ2-7, the complete variable domain is DTGVSQNPRHKITKRGQNVTFRCDPISEHNRLYWYRQTLGQGPEFLTYFQNEAQLEKSRLLSDRFSAERPKGSFSTLEIQRTEQGDSAMYLCASSLVLAGDAYEQYFGPGTRLTVT.

The chain employs TRBV20-1 and TRBJ2-7, with TRBD2 as a possible D gene (6 bases). Germline CDR1 and CDR2: DFQATT and SNEGSKA (reference sequence). This CDR3 contains 15 residues. V was shortened by 3 bases and J by 0 bases, with 15 bases between the two germline ends. The CDR3 spells CSASPGAGPSYEQYF. DNA of the CDR3: TGCAGTGCTAGCCCCGGGGCGGGGCCCTCCTACGAGCAGTACTTC.

There are many counts of this clonotype. The rearrangement links TRBV29-1 to TRBJ2-3; tentative D call: TRBD2 (5 bases). Germline V gene lookup returns CDR1 SQVTM and CDR2 ANQGSEA. The CDR3 has 13 residues. Trimming shortened V by 1 base and J by 5 bases, and 10 bases separated the two germline ends. In DNA form, the CDR3 reads TGCAGCGTTGAAGCGGGGTTACGAGATACGCAGTATTTT. It encodes CSVEAGLRDTQYF.

This clonotype turned up a few times. The chain is built from TRBV9 and TRBJ2-4; D possibly corresponds to TRBD1 (6 bases). Germline V CDR1 and CDR2: SGDLS, YYNGEE. Trimming removed 3 bases from V and 7 bases from J, with 8 bases in between. The CDR3 runs to 12 residues. The CDR3 DNA is TGTGCCAGCAGCGACCAGGGGAACATTCAGTACTTC. It codes for CASSDQGNIQYF. The entire variable domain, with the rest obtained from reference TRBV9 and TRBJ2-4, is as follows: DSGVTQTPKHLITATGQRVTLRCSPRSGDLSVYWYQQSLDQGLQFLIQYYNGEERAKGNILERFSAQQFPDLHSELNLSSLELGDSALYFCASSDQGNIQYFGAGTRLSVL.

This chain uses TRBV2 with TRBJ2-3, with D possibly matching TRBD1 (6 bases). Trimming took off 11 bases at V and 6 bases at J, with 15 bases between the two ends. The CDR3 is 12 residues long. Germline V gives CDR1 SNHLY, CDR2 FYNNEI. The CDR3 bases are TGTGCCGCGAGAGGGGGTCCCGATACGCAGTATTTT. It encodes CAARGGPDTQYF.

This clonotype has more than one count but fewer than ten. This rearrangement joins TRBV5-6 to TRBJ1-1; TRBD1 might be the D (5 bases). The V and J ends lost 4 bases and 3 bases respectively, with 13 bases between them. Germline-derived CDR1 and CDR2 are SGHDT and YYEEEE. The CDR3 contains 14 residues. This chain's CDR3 is CASSPPGWDTEAFF. The CDR3 region has the DNA TGTGCCAGCAGCCCCCCAGGGTGGGACACTGAAGCTTTCTTT.

This clonotype was counted only a few times. The V and J genes are TRBV29-1 and TRBJ2-3; 7 bases match TRBD1. Germline V gene data show CDR1 as SQVTM and CDR2 as ANQGSEA. Germline trimming cut 6 bases from V and 3 bases from J; bases unmatched to any gene: 6. The CDR3 runs 13 residues. This CDR3 reads CSVLLTGTDTQYF. CDR3 nucleotide sequence: TGCAGCGTCCTCCTGACAGGGACAGATACGCAGTATTTT.

In this sample, this clonotype turned up a few times. The rearrangement joins TRBV20-1 to TRBJ1-2; possible D gene TRBD1, 5 bases. There are 16 residues in the CDR3. CDR1 and CDR2 from the germline V gene are DFQATT and SNEGSKA (reference sequence). Trimming shortened V by 0 bases and J by 0 bases, and 14 bases separated the two germline ends. The CDR3 DNA is TGCAGTGCTAGAGATCGCACAGGCAAACCTAACTATGGCTACACCTTC. It yields the protein CSARDRTGKPNYGYTF.

The chain links TRBV12-3 or TRBV12-4 to TRBJ2-7, with TRBD1 matching over 10 bases. Germline trimming cut 5 bases from V and 8 bases from J; bases unmatched to any gene: 9. This CDR3 is 14 amino acids long. The DNA for the CDR3 is TGTGCCAGCAGTGGGGGACAGGGGTTGCCGAAGCAGTACTTC. It specifies CASSGGQGLPKQYF.

The sample holds a few counts of this clonotype. The chain has TRBV5-8 and TRBJ2-7, with D possibly being TRBD2 (5 bases). The CDR3 has 15 residues. Germline CDR1 SGHTS, CDR2 YDEGEE. V lost 4 bases, J lost 0 bases, and 14 bases lay in between. The CDR3 DNA reads TGTGCCAGCAGCCTAGGTGGAGCGGACTCCTACGAGCAGTACTTC. Its protein product is CASSLGGADSYEQYF. The full variable domain, rest sourced from reference TRBV5-8 and TRBJ2-7, is EAGVTQSPTHLIKTRGQQATLRCSPISGHTSVYWYQQALGLGLQFLLWYDEGEERNRGNFPPRFSGRQFPNYSSELNVNALELEDSALYLCASSLGGADSYEQYFGPGTRLTVT.

This clonotype was counted between two and nine times. The chain has TRBV9 and TRBJ2-7; possibly TRBD1 for D (5 bases). CDR1 and CDR2 from the germline V gene are SGDLS and YYNGEE. There are 14 residues in the CDR3. V was pared by 0 bases and J by 3 bases, with 10 bases between. The CDR3 DNA follows: TGTGCCAGCAGCGTAGGGGTAGGGGACTACGAGCAGTACTTC. This encodes CASSVGVGDYEQYF.

This clonotype was detected only a few times. The V and J genes are TRBV29-1 and TRBJ1-2; D gene uncertain. Trimming stripped 4 bases from V and 0 bases from J, with 12 bases between. The germline gives CDR1 SQVTM, CDR2 ANQGSEA. The CDR3 is 14 amino acids. The CDR3 DNA reads as TGCAGCGTTGTACTGCAAGAAGCTAACTATGGCTACACCTTC. As protein: CSVVLQEANYGYTF.

This sequence joins TRBV7-6 and TRBJ2-3; D not certain. Germline CDR1 is SGHVS and CDR2 is FNYEAQ. V dropped 1 base and J dropped 6 bases, with 11 bases sitting between them. This CDR3 has 14 residues. In DNA, the CDR3 is TGTGCCAGCAGCTTAGAGGCCCCCCCGGATACGCAGTATTTT. Its translation: CASSLEAPPDTQYF.

This clonotype was counted a single time. V gene TRBV3-1 combines with J gene TRBJ1-2; D unclear. The CDR3 extends over 13 amino acids. V lost 1 base to trimming and J lost 10 bases, with 13 bases between them. Germline CDR1 LGHDT, CDR2 YNNKEL (reference sequence). This CDR3 is CASSQGWHRNYTF. The CDR3 nucleotides read TGTGCCAGCAGCCAAGGATGGCACCGAAACTACACCTTC.

This clonotype was picked up a small number of times. The chain recombines TRBV20-1 with TRBJ2-1; D remains ambiguous. Trimming removed 6 bases at V and 3 bases at J, with 12 bases between. The germline V gene encodes CDR1 DFQATT and CDR2 SNEGSKA (reference sequence). CDR3 size: 13 residues. CDR3 loop: CSARTRHYNEQFF. The CDR3 coding sequence is TGCAGTGCCCGAACACGACACTACAATGAGCAGTTCTTC.

The rearrangement uses TRBV4-1 and TRBJ2-5; 7 nucleotides line up with TRBD2. The V gene's germline CDR1 is MGHRA and CDR2 YSYEKL. J was trimmed by 2 bases and V by 2 bases; bases with no gene match: 5. The CDR3 is 15 amino acids. CDR3 nucleotides: TGCGCCAGCAGCCAACCCGAGCGGGAACAAGAGACCCAGTACTTC. Residues: CASSQPEREQETQYF.

This clonotype occurred a few times. V is TRBV27 and J is TRBJ1-3; a possible D gene is TRBD1 (6 bases). Trimming shortened V by 4 bases and J by 3 bases, and 7 bases separated the two germline ends. This CDR3 region has 13 residues. CDR1 is MNHEY and CDR2 is SMNVEV in the germline V gene (reference sequence). The CDR3 reads CASSWGLGNTIYF. For the CDR3, the DNA is TGTGCCAGCAGTTGGGGGCTTGGAAACACCATATATTTT.

The rearrangement joins TRBV27 to TRBJ2-7; 7 bases align to TRBD2. This CDR3 comprises 14 residues. With 8 bases clipped from V and 2 bases from J, the junction kept 9 bases outside the gene matches. Germline V gene lookup returns CDR1 MNHEY and CDR2 SMNVEV (reference sequence). This CDR3 is CASAWRGSTYEQYF. CDR3 nucleotides: TGTGCCAGCGCCTGGCGGGGGTCAACCTACGAGCAGTACTTC.

This chain connects TRBV12-3 or TRBV12-4 to TRBJ2-3; D is uncertain. The CDR3 totals 12 residues. V lost 7 bases and J lost 4, with 9 bases in between. As DNA, the CDR3 is TGTGCCAGCAATTATCCCCCAGATACGCAGTATTTT. Translation gives CASNYPPDTQYF.

The chain has TRBV6-7 and TRBJ2-1; TRBD1 agrees at 10 bases. TRBV6-7 qualifies as an ORF whose function is uncertain. The V and J ends lost 10 bases and 9 bases, in that order; junction bases with no gene match: 9. The CDR3 sequence is 13 residues long. Written as DNA, the CDR3 is TGTGCCAACCGGGACAGGGGAGTGAGTGAGCAGTTCTTC. This encodes CANRDRGVSEQFF.

V and J are TRBV7-9 and TRBJ1-2, with TRBD1 identical over 7 bases. V lost 3 bases and J lost 14; bases outside the gene matches: 6. In germline, CDR1 is SEHNR, CDR2 FQNEAQ (reference sequence). This CDR3 spans 11 amino acids. The CDR3 sequence is CASSLGQQSTF. CDR3 nucleotides: TGTGCCAGCAGCTTGGGACAGCAATCGACCTTC. The variable domain in full, with the rest retrieved from reference TRBV7-9 and TRBJ1-2, is DTGVSQNPRHKITKRGQNVTFRCDPISEHNRLYWYRQTLGQGPEFLTYFQNEAQLEKSRLLSDRFSAERPKGSFSTLEIQRTEQGDSAMYLCASSLGQQSTFGSGTRLTVV.

This clonotype was seen only a few times. The V and J genes are TRBV7-9 and TRBJ2-3; the match to TRBD2 covers 7 bases. CDR1 is SEHNR and CDR2 is FQNEAQ in the germline V gene (reference sequence). This CDR3 contains 16 residues. V trimming: 5 bases; J trimming: 2 bases; junction bases outside the gene matches: 10. The CDR3 coding sequence is TGTGCCAGCAGCCCGTCGGAACTAGCGAACACAGATACGCAGTATTTT. As protein: CASSPSELANTDTQYF.

Here the CDR3 reads CASSLGQGAKNIQYF. CDR3 coding DNA: TGTGCCAGCAGCTTAGGGCAGGGGGCCAAAAACATTCAGTACTTC. The chain uses TRBV7-9 and TRBJ2-4, with D perhaps matching TRBD1 (6 bases). The V and J ends lost 1 base and 1 base respectively, with 8 bases between them. The germline V gene encodes CDR1 SEHNR and CDR2 FQNEAQ (reference sequence). The CDR3 has 15 residues.

To note about this clonotype: A junction end diverges from the germline sequence, so it may reflect a read error. The rearrangement joins TRBV20-1 to TRBJ2-3; 9 bases fit TRBD2. This CDR3 spans 14 amino acids. From germline, CDR1 is DFQATT and CDR2 SNEGSKA (reference sequence). This CDR3 is CSARVGERGAFTDF. CDR3 sequence (DNA): TGCAGTGCTAGAGTAGGCGAGCGGGGGGCCTTCACGGATTTT.

The genes are TRBV20-1 and TRBJ2-1; a weak D match, TRBD1 (7 bases). The V end was cut by 6 bases, the J end by 4 bases, with 22 bases between. This CDR3 has 16 amino acids. Germline-derived CDR1 and CDR2 are DFQATT and SNEGSKA (reference sequence). CDR3 sequence (DNA): TGCAGTGCGGCGACCCTTCAGGGGGGAAGGTACAATGAGCAGTTCTTC. Its protein is CSAATLQGGRYNEQFF.

The rearrangement uses TRBV29-1 and TRBJ2-7; perhaps TRBD1 as D (6 bases). This CDR3 comprises 15 residues. Germline V gene lookup returns CDR1 SQVTM and CDR2 ANQGSEA. With 1 base removed from V and 7 bases from J, the gap between germline ends came to 20 bases. CDR3 sequence reads: CSVEGYRDIDQEQYF. CDR3 DNA sequence: TGCAGCGTTGAAGGGTACCGGGACATCGACCAGGAGCAGTACTTC.